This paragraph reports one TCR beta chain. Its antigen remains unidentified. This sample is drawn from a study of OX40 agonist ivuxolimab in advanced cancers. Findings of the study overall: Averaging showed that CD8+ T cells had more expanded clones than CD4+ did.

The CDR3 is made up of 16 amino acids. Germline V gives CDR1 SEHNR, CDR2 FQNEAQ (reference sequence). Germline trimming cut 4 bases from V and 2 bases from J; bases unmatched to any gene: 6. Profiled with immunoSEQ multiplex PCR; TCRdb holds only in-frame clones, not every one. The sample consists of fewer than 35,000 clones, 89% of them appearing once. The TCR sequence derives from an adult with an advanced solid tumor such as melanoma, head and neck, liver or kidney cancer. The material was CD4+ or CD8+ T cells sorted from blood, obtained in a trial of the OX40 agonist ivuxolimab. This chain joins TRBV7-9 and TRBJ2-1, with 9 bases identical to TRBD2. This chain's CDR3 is CASSSPVAGAYNEQFF. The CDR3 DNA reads TGTGCCAGCAGCTCACCGGTAGCGGGGGCCTACAATGAGCAGTTCTTC.